The present T cell receptor (beta chain) was sequenced within a study of blood T cell repertoires in COVID-19. Only in-frame clones appear in the TCRdb table, and some are missing; sequencing was by immunoSEQ multiplex PCR. Altogether 150,000 to 200,000 clones are present, about 89% being singletons, with the ten largest covering under 0.85%. The CDR3 extends over 16 amino acids. V was shortened by 2 bases and J by 1 base, with 13 bases between the two germline ends. The germline V gene encodes CDR1 SGHTA and CDR2 FQGNSA. The clonotype comes from a woman under 30 who had recovered from COVID-19. The chain uses TRBV7-2 and TRBJ2-3, with D perhaps matching TRBD2 (5 bases). Sequenced material: PBMCs or T cells enriched from blood (not recorded which). CDR3 region: CASSLYLEDRTDTQYF. Here the CDR3 DNA reads TGTGCCAGCAGCTTATACCTGGAGGACCGCACAGATACGCAGTATTTT. The full variable domain, with the rest looked up from reference TRBV7-2 and TRBJ2-3, is GAGVSQSPSNKVTEKGKDVELRCDPISGHTALYWYRQSLGQGLEFLIYFQGNSAPDKSGLPSDRFSAERTGGSVSTLTIQRTQQEDSAVYLCASSLYLEDRTDTQYFGPGTRLTVL.